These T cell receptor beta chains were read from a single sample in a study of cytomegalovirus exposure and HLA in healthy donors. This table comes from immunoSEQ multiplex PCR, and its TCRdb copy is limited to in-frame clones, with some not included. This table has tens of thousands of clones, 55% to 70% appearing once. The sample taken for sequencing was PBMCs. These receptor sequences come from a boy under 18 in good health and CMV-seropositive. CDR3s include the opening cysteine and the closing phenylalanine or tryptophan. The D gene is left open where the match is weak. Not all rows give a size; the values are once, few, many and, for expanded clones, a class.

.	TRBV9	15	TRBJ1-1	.	CASSDIRPGNTEAFF	TGTGCCAGCAGCGACATCAGACCGGGGAACACTGAAGCTTTCTTT
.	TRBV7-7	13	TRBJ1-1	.	CASSLDRNTEAFF	TGTGCTAGCAGCTTAGATCGGAACACTGAAGCTTTCTTT
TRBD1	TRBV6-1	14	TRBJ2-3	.	CASILDRITDTQYF	TGTGCCAGCATACTGGACAGGATCACAGATACGCAGTATTTT
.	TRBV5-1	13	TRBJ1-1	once	CASSLQGIPEAFF	TGCGCCAGCAGCTTGCAGGGGATCCCTGAAGCTTTCTTT
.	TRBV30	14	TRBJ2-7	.	CAGTNRRETYEQYF	TGTGCCGGGACGAATCGGAGGGAGACCTACGAGCAGTACTTC
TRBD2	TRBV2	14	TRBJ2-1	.	CASNGLAGVGKQFF	TGTGCCAGCAACGGACTAGCGGGAGTCGGAAAGCAGTTCTTC
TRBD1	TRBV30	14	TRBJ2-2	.	CAWTGTANTGELFF	TGTGCCTGGACCGGGACAGCGAACACCGGGGAGCTGTTTTTT
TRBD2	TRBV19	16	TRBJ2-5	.	CASSLGVTSGQETQYF	TGTGCCAGTAGCCTCGGGGTGACTAGCGGCCAAGAGACCCAGTACTTC
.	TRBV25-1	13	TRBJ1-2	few	CASSEDRSYGYTF	TGTGCCAGCAGTGAAGACAGGAGCTATGGCTACACCTTC
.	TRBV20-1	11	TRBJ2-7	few	CSVRGPYEQYF	TGCAGTGTCAGGGGCCCCTACGAGCAGTACTTC
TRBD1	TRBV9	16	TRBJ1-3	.	CASSPKTGGPGNTIYF	TGTGCCAGCAGCCCCAAGACAGGGGGACCTGGAAACACCATATATTTT
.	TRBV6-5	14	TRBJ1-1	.	CASSYVGMNTEAFF	TGTGCCAGCAGTTACGTGGGCATGAACACTGAAGCTTTCTTT
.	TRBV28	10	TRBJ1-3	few	CASGVRDSDF	TGTGCCAGCGGCGTCCGGGATTCAGATTTT
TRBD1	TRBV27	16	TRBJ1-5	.	CASSMGRDRGNQPQHF	TGTGCCAGCAGTATGGGACGGGACAGGGGCAATCAGCCCCAGCATTTT
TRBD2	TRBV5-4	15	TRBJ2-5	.	CASSLGLAGGETQYF	TGTGCCAGCAGCTTGGGGCTAGCGGGAGGTGAGACCCAGTACTTC
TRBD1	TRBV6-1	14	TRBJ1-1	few	CASSGAGGTTEAFF	TGTGCCAGCAGTGGGGCAGGGGGTACGACTGAAGCTTTCTTT
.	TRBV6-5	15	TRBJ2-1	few	CASSPTGIGVNEQFF	TGTGCCAGCAGTCCAACAGGGATAGGTGTCAATGAGCAGTTCTTC
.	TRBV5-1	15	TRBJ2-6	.	CASSLDSSGANVLTF	TGCGCCAGCAGCTTGGACAGCTCTGGGGCCAACGTCCTGACTTTC
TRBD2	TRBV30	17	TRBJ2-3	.	CAWSVLAGWGATDTQYF	TGTGCCTGGAGTGTACTAGCGGGATGGGGGGCCACAGATACGCAGTATTTT
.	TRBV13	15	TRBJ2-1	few	CASSLLSRKYNEQFF	TGTGCCAGCAGCTTACTTTCGAGGAAATACAATGAGCAGTTCTTC
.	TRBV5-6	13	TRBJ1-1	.	CASSLRQDPEAFF	TGTGCCAGCAGCTTGAGACAGGACCCTGAAGCTTTCTTT
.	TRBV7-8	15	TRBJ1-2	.	CASSLEYGMDYGYTF	TGTGCCAGCAGCTTAGAGTACGGGATGGACTATGGCTACACCTTC
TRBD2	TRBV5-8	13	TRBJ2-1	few	CASSLVLREYLFF	TGTGCCAGCAGCTTGGTCTTGCGGGAGTATCTGTTCTTC
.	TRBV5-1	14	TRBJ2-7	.	CASSFSDNSYEQYF	TGCGCCAGCAGCTTCTCGGACAACTCCTACGAGCAGTACTTC
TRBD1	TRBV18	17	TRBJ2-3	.	CASSPRGTGVYTDTQYF	TGTGCCAGCTCACCACGTGGGACAGGGGTATACACAGATACGCAGTATTTT
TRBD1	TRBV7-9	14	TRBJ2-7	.	CASSYGQGSYEQYF	TGTGCCAGCAGTTATGGACAGGGCAGCTACGAGCAGTACTTC
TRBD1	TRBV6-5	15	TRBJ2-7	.	CASSYSPRDSSDQCF	TGTGCCAGCAGTTACTCGCCTAGGGACAGTAGCGACCAGTGCTTC
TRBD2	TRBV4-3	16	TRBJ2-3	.	CASSPHPAGVTDTQYF	TGCGCCAGCAGCCCTCACCCAGCGGGAGTCACAGATACGCAGTATTTT
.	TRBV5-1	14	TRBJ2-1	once	CASRDGGRNNEQFF	TGCGCCAGCAGGGATGGGGGCAGGAACAATGAGCAGTTCTTC
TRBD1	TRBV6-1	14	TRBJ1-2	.	CASTTGGVLYGYTF	TGTGCCAGCACTACAGGGGGCGTTTTGTATGGCTACACCTTC